This entry features one TCR beta chain sequence. Its antigen is not identified. Repertoires were generated with immunoSEQ multiplex PCR, while TCRdb's copy carries only in-frame clones and drops some. The data show some 82,000 clones, around 89% seen once. The record originates from a study of T cell responses to AZD1222 COVID-19 vaccine. Study-wide findings and caveats: Of the AZD1222 recipients, only 5 to 7 were seropositive at baseline. Most donors were white British, females outnumbered males, and clonal diversity was possibly underestimated. Spike as a whole was targeted by vaccine-associated CD4 TCRs, dominant at 160-218 and 743-854.

The clonotype comes from an adult in good health. The sample was peripheral blood, taken on day 0 of AZD1222 vaccination.

The CDR3 loop reads CASSSLAGATDTQYF. The CDR3 DNA is TGTGCCAGCAGCTCACTAGCGGGGGCGACAGATACGCAGTATTTT. The chain has TRBV7-8 and TRBJ2-3; TRBD2 aligns across 11 bases. The CDR3 runs 15 residues. The ends lost 4 bases at V and 3 bases at J; junction bases unmatched: 3. Germline CDR1 is SGHVS and CDR2 is FQNEAQ.